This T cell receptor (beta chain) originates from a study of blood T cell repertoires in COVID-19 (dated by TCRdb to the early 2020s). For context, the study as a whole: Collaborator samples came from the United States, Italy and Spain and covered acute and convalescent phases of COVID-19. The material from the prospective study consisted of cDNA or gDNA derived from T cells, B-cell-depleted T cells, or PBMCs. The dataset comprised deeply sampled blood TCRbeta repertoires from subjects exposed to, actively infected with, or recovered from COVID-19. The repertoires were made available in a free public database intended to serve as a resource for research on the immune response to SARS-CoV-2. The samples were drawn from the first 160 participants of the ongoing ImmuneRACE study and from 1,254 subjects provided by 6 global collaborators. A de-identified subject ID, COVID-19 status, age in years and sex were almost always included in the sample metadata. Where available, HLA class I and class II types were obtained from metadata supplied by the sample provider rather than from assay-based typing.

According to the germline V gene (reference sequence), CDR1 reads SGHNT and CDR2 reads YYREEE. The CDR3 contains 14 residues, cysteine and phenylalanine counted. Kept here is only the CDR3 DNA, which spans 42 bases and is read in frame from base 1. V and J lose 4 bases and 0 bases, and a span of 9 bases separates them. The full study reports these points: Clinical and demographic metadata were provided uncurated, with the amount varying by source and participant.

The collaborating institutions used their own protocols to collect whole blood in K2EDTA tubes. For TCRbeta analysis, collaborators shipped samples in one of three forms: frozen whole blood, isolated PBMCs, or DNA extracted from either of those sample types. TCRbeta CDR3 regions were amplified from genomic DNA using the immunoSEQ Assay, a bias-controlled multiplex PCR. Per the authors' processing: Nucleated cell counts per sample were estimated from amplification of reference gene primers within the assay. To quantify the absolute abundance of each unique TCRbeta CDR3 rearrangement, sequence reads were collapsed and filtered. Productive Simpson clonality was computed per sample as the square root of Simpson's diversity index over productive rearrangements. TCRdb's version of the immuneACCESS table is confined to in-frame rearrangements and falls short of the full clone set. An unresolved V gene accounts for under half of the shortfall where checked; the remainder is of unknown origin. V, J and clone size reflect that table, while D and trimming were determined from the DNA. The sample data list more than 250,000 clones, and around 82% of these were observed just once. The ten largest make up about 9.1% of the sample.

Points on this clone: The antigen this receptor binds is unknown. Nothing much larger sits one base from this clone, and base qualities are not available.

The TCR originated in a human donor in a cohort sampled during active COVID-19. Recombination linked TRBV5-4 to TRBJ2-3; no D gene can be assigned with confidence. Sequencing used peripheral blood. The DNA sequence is TGTGCCAGCAGCCTCCCAGGAAGCACAGATACGCAGTATTTT. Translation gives CASSLPGSTDTQYF.